Only one count was recorded for the clone carrying this T cell receptor beta chain. What it binds is unknown. This sample is part of a study of response to subunit inactivated influenza vaccine. Study-wide results and caveats: Every seasonal influenza vaccination brings in few new T cells, the authors suggested.

TCRdb ran MiXCR on the RT-PCR reads and lists one entry per CDR3 protein. Seen here are over 450,000 distinct CDR3 sequences, about an eighth observed once, and the top ten hold about 12%. The V and J ends lost 2 bases and 5 bases, in that order; junction bases with no gene match: 1. The V gene's germline CDR1 is SGHTA and CDR2 FQGNSA. This CDR3 has 14 residues. The sequence came from a man between 50 and 59 years old who received an inactivated influenza vaccine. This chain joins TRBV7-2 and TRBJ2-1, with TRBD2 matching over 9 bases. The source was PBMCs from blood, collected roughly 48 days after vaccination. The chain's CDR3 is CASSLSSGNNEQFF. DNA for the CDR3: TGTGCCAGCAGCTTATCTAGCGGGAACAATGAGCAGTTCTTC.